The 20 T cell receptor beta chains listed next were all sequenced from one sample in a study of control samples from healthy donors and cancer patients. TCRdb's copy holds only in-frame clones and misses some; the assay was immunoSEQ multiplex PCR. The table lists 100,000 to 120,000 clones, approximately 82% of them singletons. Sample: blood. These receptors were obtained from a man aged 18 to 30 in good health.

J is TRBJ1-6 and V is TRBV6-5; unclear D gene. Deletions cut 6 bases from V and 7 bases from J, with 10 bases between. The length of the CDR3 is 13 residues. Germline CDR1 and CDR2: MNHEY and SVGAGI. The CDR3 nucleotides are TGTGCCAGCAGGAATTCGGGGAATTCACCCCTCCACTTT. This codes for CASRNSGNSPLHF.

This chain links TRBV7-6 with TRBJ2-1; maybe TRBD1 (6 bases). Germline V gene lookup returns CDR1 SGHVS and CDR2 FNYEAQ. The CDR3 loop spans 15 amino acids. Trimming pared 4 bases from V and 2 bases from J, leaving 12 bases between. The CDR3 DNA reads TGTGCCAGCAGCTCCCATAAGGGGGCCTACAATGAGCAGTTCTTC. Translating gives CASSSHKGAYNEQFF.

The chain combines TRBV29-1 with TRBJ2-1; 13 bases map to TRBD2. Germline V gene sequence: CDR1 SQVTM, CDR2 ANQGSEA. The J segment lost 6 bases and the V segment lost 7 bases, leaving 6 bases of the junction unmatched. The CDR3 contains 14 residues. CDR3 in amino acids: CSALTSGGRNEQFF. The CDR3, as DNA: TGCAGCGCCCTGACTAGCGGGGGGCGCAATGAGCAGTTCTTC.

The V gene is TRBV28, the J gene TRBJ1-5, with 8 bases that match TRBD1. Germline V gene lookup returns CDR1 MDHEN and CDR2 SYDVKM. Trimming removed 6 bases from V and 2 bases from J; junction bases left unmatched: 15. CDR3 size: 18 residues. CDR3 protein: CASSRQGWGFRGNQPQHF. The CDR3 DNA follows: TGTGCCAGCAGCAGACAGGGGTGGGGGTTTCGGGGCAATCAGCCCCAGCATTTT.

The J gene is TRBJ1-2, the V gene TRBV11-2, with D maybe TRBD1 (5 bases). Trimming stripped 3 bases from V and 3 bases from J, with 14 bases between. The CDR3 contains 15 residues. Germline V gene lookup returns CDR1 SGHAT and CDR2 FQNNGV. The CDR3 DNA sequence: TGTGCCAGCAGCTTCGGGCACGGGGCAGACTATGGCTACACCTTC. As protein: CASSFGHGADYGYTF.

This clone was found a few times. The chain couples TRBV21-1 to TRBJ1-2; the listed D gene, TRBD1, was not tested against the DNA. TRBV21-1 is flagged as a pseudogene. There are 13 residues in the CDR3. The CDR3 reads CASSIQTGDGYTF. In DNA, the CDR3 is TGTGCCAGCAGCATCCAGACAGGGGATGGCTACACCTTC.

The genes are TRBV13 and TRBJ1-1; a weak D match, TRBD1 (5 bases). V was clipped by 0 bases and J by 7 bases, with 12 bases between them. This CDR3 comprises 14 residues. Germline lookup yields CDR1 PRHDT and CDR2 FYEKMQ (reference sequence). The CDR3 here is CASSLGGASREAFF. Written as DNA, the CDR3 is TGTGCCAGCAGCTTAGGCGGGGCCTCGCGTGAAGCTTTCTTT.

V and J are TRBV6-5 and TRBJ1-2; D unclear. Between the trimmed V and J ends, which lost 8 bases and 8 bases, there was a span of 12 bases. This CDR3 has 11 amino acids. Germline V gene sequence: CDR1 MNHEY, CDR2 SVGAGI. As DNA, the CDR3 is TGTGCCAGCTTAAGTCTCTGGGGCTACACCTTC. It specifies CASLSLWGYTF.

This chain joins TRBV7-9 and TRBJ2-1; D could derive from TRBD1 or TRBD2 (5 bases each). V lost 4 bases and J 1 base, leaving 14 bases between the germline ends. CDR3 size: 16 residues. In germline, CDR1 is SEHNR, CDR2 FQNEAQ (reference sequence). Written as DNA, the CDR3 is TGTGCCAGCAGCTCCCCTTTTGGGGGTTCCTACAATGAGCAGTTCTTC. This sequence encodes CASSSPFGGSYNEQFF.

The chain is built from TRBV19 and TRBJ2-5; tentative D call: TRBD2 (5 bases). The V end was cut by 0 bases, the J end by 5 bases, with 10 bases between. Germline V gene lookup returns CDR1 LNHDA and CDR2 SQIVND (reference sequence). The length of the CDR3 is 14 residues. This CDR3 is CASSIDRRGETQYF. DNA of the CDR3: TGTGCCAGTAGTATAGATCGCCGCGGGGAGACCCAGTACTTC.

V usage is TRBV7-8 and J usage is TRBJ1-2, with D hard to call. Looked up from germline, CDR1 is SGHVS and CDR2 is FQNEAQ. V was trimmed by 4 bases and J by 6 bases, leaving 18 bases between them. The CDR3 extends over 15 amino acids. The CDR3 DNA sequence: TGTGCCAGCAGCTCCATCATGCCGGGTTCTAATGGCTACACCTTC. Amino acid sequence: CASSSIMPGSNGYTF.

There are a few counts of this clone. V gene TRBV19 combines with J gene TRBJ1-6; D remains ambiguous. The CDR3 spans 15 residues. Germline CDR1 is LNHDA and CDR2 is SQIVND (reference sequence). Trimming removed 7 bases from V and 8 bases from J, with 18 bases in between. The CDR3 DNA follows: TGTGCCAGTACCCCCCGATGGACGGGAGATTCACCCCTCCACTTT. This translates into CASTPRWTGDSPLHF.

This rearrangement joins TRBV24-1 to TRBJ1-2; no reliable D call. CDR1 and CDR2 from the germline V gene are KGHDR and SFDVKD. The CDR3 sequence is 12 residues long. The V gene lost 11 bases and the J gene lost 3 bases, with 12 bases spanning the gap. The CDR3 coding sequence is TGTGCCATTATGGACCCCTACTATGGCTACACCTTC. Protein product: CAIMDPYYGYTF.

To note about this clone: This specimen includes other DNA sequences encoding the same CDR3. J is TRBJ1-2 and V is TRBV5-4; unclear D gene. This CDR3 has 14 amino acids. Trimming stripped 1 base from V and 2 bases from J, with 9 bases between. Germline lookup yields CDR1 SGHNT and CDR2 YYREEE (reference sequence). Here the CDR3 DNA reads TGTGCCAGCAGCTTGTTGGCGGCCAACTATGGCTACACCTTC. This codes for CASSLLAANYGYTF.

This rearrangement joins TRBV4-2 to TRBJ1-1; D remains ambiguous. Germline V gene sequence: CDR1 LGHNA, CDR2 YNFKEQ. Deletions cut 4 bases from V and 12 bases from J, with 21 bases between. This CDR3 spans 14 amino acids. The CDR3 DNA reads TGTGCCAGCAGCCTTGCACGGACTGGGCTTGTAACTTTCTTT. As protein: CASSLARTGLVTFF.

V and J are TRBV30 and TRBJ1-2; D gene ambiguous. The length of the CDR3 is 15 residues. Per the germline V gene, CDR1 is GTSNPN and CDR2 is SVGIG (reference sequence). V was trimmed by 0 bases and J by 6 bases, leaving 17 bases between them. CDR3 in DNA: TGTGCCTGGAGTGTTTCTTTCGGGGATACTAATGGCTACACCTTC. It yields the protein CAWSVSFGDTNGYTF.

This clone was recorded only once. The chain combines TRBV5-1 with TRBJ1-6, with no clear D. The CDR3 has 13 amino acids. Germline V gene data show CDR1 as SGHRS and CDR2 as YFSETQ. Trimming cost V 0 bases and J 9 bases, with 7 bases left between them. The CDR3 loop is CASSLVLGSPLHF. CDR3 sequence (DNA): TGCGCCAGCAGCTTGGTCTTGGGTTCACCCCTCCACTTT.

The chain recombines TRBV18 with TRBJ1-6; D remains ambiguous. The V and J ends lost 2 bases and 0 bases respectively, with 5 bases between them. CDR1 and CDR2 from the germline V gene are KGHSH and LQKENI. The CDR3 length is 15 residues. The CDR3 here is CASSPGNSYNSPLHF. CDR3 DNA sequence: TGTGCCAGCTCACCAGGAAACTCCTATAATTCACCCCTCCACTTT.

This clone has only a few counts. The J gene is TRBJ1-1, the V gene TRBV5-5; 10 positions match TRBD1. Germline CDR1 and CDR2: SGHKS and YYEKEE (reference sequence). V lost 5 bases to trimming and J lost 5 bases; unmatched junction nucleotides: 6. The CDR3 covers 14 residues. This CDR3 is CASRGGQGVTEAFF. CDR3 DNA sequence: TGTGCCAGCAGGGGAGGACAGGGGGTAACTGAAGCTTTCTTT.

The chain has TRBV2 and TRBJ1-5; TRBD1 matches 9 bases. Trimming removed 4 bases from V and 6 bases from J; junction bases left unmatched: 7. The CDR3 extends over 15 amino acids. From germline, CDR1 is SNHLY and CDR2 FYNNEI. This CDR3 reads CASSVSGQGTQPQHF. The CDR3 DNA sequence: TGTGCCAGCAGTGTATCAGGACAGGGGACTCAGCCCCAGCATTTT.